The clone carrying this TCR beta chain was observed at least ten times. Its antigen remains unknown. The sample comes from a study of T cells in Graves' hyperthyroidism and ophthalmopathy. Study details: Upon initial diagnosis and before any treatment, peripheral blood was collected.

Amplification targeted TCR beta CDR3 regions from RNA transcripts. Primed by the HTBI set, a first-round RT-PCR was run on the TCR CDR3. Via MiXCR, TCRdb re-called the multiplex PCR reads, giving one row per CDR3 protein. This table holds about 480,000 distinct CDR3 sequences, around a quarter found once. The study excluded patients with uncontrolled infection, other autoimmune disease, pregnancy or lactation. The diagnostic basis comprised clinical symptoms, serum thyroxine and TRAb, thyroid ultrasound and orbital computed tomography. Study observations and caveats: Appearing also in blood were most of the thyroid clonotypes expanded above 0.001.

CDR1 SEHNR and CDR2 FQNEAQ come from the germline V gene (reference sequence). This CDR3 contains 16 residues. Germline trimming cut 2 bases from V and 2 bases from J; bases unmatched to any gene: 7. The sequencing input was blood. The chain links TRBV7-9 to TRBJ2-5; 8 bases are shared with TRBD1. The receptor was isolated from a woman in her 30s with Graves' ophthalmopathy. CDR3 DNA sequence: TGTGCCAGCAGCTTACTACTACAGGGGGATCAAGAGACCCAGTACTTC. Its protein product is CASSLLLQGDQETQYF.